The clone carrying this TCR beta chain was counted once. The CDR3 has 15 amino acids. V was trimmed by 3 bases and J by 0 bases, leaving 6 bases between them. Germline V gives CDR1 MNHNS, CDR2 SASEGT. The sample comes from a study of T cell changes during pregnancy in multiple sclerosis. Assay used: immunoSEQ multiplex PCR; TCRdb lists only in-frame clones, some missing. This sample has tens of thousands of clones, with around 90% found just once. The chain uses TRBV6-1 and TRBJ2-6; D is unclear. The material sequenced was peripheral blood, taken before pregnancy. The TCR sequence derives from a female donor with multiple sclerosis, enrolled in a pregnancy study. CDR3 nucleotides: TGTGCCAGCAGTGACCCTTACTCTGGGGCCAACGTCCTGACTTTC. This encodes CASSDPYSGANVLTF.